This TCR beta chain was obtained from a study of blood T cell repertoires in COVID-19. Study-wide context: Spain, Italy and the United States supplied samples that represented acute and convalescent COVID-19. T cells, B-cell-depleted T cells, or PBMCs supplied cDNA or gDNA.

The length of the CDR3 is 14 residues. Trimming left V 6 bases short and J 6 bases short, with 12 bases between. Per the germline V gene, CDR1 is MNHEY and CDR2 is SVGAGI. In the authors' workflow: The authors estimated nucleated cell counts from reference gene primer amplification. Assay used: immunoSEQ multiplex PCR; TCRdb lists only in-frame clones, some missing. That table furnishes V, J and clone size, whereas the DNA furnished D and trimming. Of under 200,000 clones detected, 90% appear once; the ten largest clones hold 0.53%. Specimen: peripheral blood. The chain has TRBV6-5 and TRBJ1-6, with D perhaps matching TRBD1 (6 bases). The receptor's source is a man over 45 with acute or convalescent COVID-19. The CDR3 nucleotides read TGTGCCAGCAGCCTAAACAGGGTTAATTCACCCCTCCACTTT. Its protein product is CASSLNRVNSPLHF.